Listed below are T cell receptor beta chains from one sample, sequenced in a study of PD-1 blockade in classical Hodgkin lymphoma. TCRdb keeps only in-frame clones here, not all; method: immunoSEQ multiplex PCR. This table has fewer than 55,000 clones, 80% appearing once. The sequenced sample was peripheral blood mononuclear cells (PBMCs), obtained before the fourth cycle of nivolumab. These receptors were obtained from a human donor with classical Hodgkin lymphoma. Both conserved end residues are part of each CDR3. D genes are given only for firm matches. Expanded clones get a size class; other rows say once, few or many, or leave the size out.

J | length | size | V | D | CDR3 | DNA
TRBJ1-6 | 16 | . | TRBV2 | . | CASSEGRSGRNSPLHF | TGTGCCAGCAGCGAGGGTAGGTCAGGGCGGAATTCACCCCTCCACTTT
TRBJ1-5 | 15 | . | TRBV4-3 | TRBD1 | CASSPGQGTNQPQHF | TGCGCCAGCAGTCCGGGACAGGGCACTAATCAGCCCCAGCATTTT
TRBJ2-1 | 16 | . | TRBV2 | TRBD1 | CASSSSGTGGRNEQFF | TGTGCCAGCAGCTCGTCCGGGACAGGGGGCCGGAATGAGCAGTTCTTC
TRBJ2-5 | 16 | . | TRBV4-1 | . | CASSQNAGLRQETQYF | TGCGCCAGCAGCCAAAACGCGGGACTCCGACAAGAGACCCAGTACTTC
TRBJ2-2 | 14 | . | TRBV6-6 | . | CASSYADNTGELFF | TGTGCCAGCAGTTATGCAGACAACACCGGGGAGCTGTTTTTT
TRBJ1-3 | 17 | . | TRBV5-1 | . | CASSLARGGFSGNTIYF | TGCGCCAGCAGCTTGGCCAGAGGCGGATTCTCTGGAAACACCATATATTTT
TRBJ2-7 | 14 | . | TRBV5-4 | TRBD2 | CASSSGRGSYEQYF | TGTGCCAGCAGCTCTGGGAGGGGCTCCTACGAGCAGTACTTC
TRBJ2-1 | 13 | few | TRBV29-1 | TRBD1 | CSAGDRGNNEQFF | TGCAGCGCCGGGGACAGGGGGAACAATGAGCAGTTCTTC
TRBJ2-7 | 12 | . | TRBV6-6 | . | CASSYSTYEQYF | TGTGCCAGCAGTTACTCGACCTACGAGCAGTACTTC
TRBJ2-5 | 15 | . | TRBV4-2 | . | CASSQVTGEGETQYF | TGTGCCAGCAGCCAAGTGACAGGGGAGGGTGAGACCCAGTACTTC
TRBJ2-7 | 15 | once | TRBV18 | . | CASSPPGTSAQGQYF | TGTGCCAGCTCACCACCGGGAACGTCCGCACAGGGGCAGTACTTC
TRBJ1-1 | 14 | once | TRBV6-6 | . | CASLRPQRNTEAFF | TGTGCCAGCCTGCGCCCCCAGAGGAACACTGAAGCTTTCTTT
TRBJ2-1 | 15 | . | TRBV19 | TRBD2 | CASSALAGRAYEQFF | TGTGCCAGTAGTGCTCTAGCGGGACGGGCATATGAGCAGTTCTTC
TRBJ2-6 | 18 | . | TRBV19 | . | CASSRNRVFLSGANVLTF | TGTGCCAGTAGTAGGAACAGGGTTTTCCTCTCTGGGGCCAACGTCCTGACTTTC
TRBJ2-1 | 15 | few | TRBV11-2 | TRBD2 | CASTLAGGSYNEQFF | TGTGCCAGCACTCTAGCGGGAGGGAGTTACAATGAGCAGTTCTTC
TRBJ2-1 | 15 | . | TRBV6-1 | TRBD2 | CASSEQRGSFNEQFF | TGTGCCAGCAGTGAACAGCGGGGTTCCTTCAATGAGCAGTTCTTC
TRBJ2-1 | 12 | once | TRBV27 | . | CASSLSFHEQFF | TGTGCCAGCAGTTTATCTTTCCATGAGCAGTTCTTC
TRBJ1-2 | 14 | . | TRBV19 | TRBD1 | CASSSQGAVGGYTF | TGTGCCAGTAGCTCACAGGGGGCCGTTGGTGGCTACACCTTC
TRBJ1-1 | 15 | . | TRBV6-5 | TRBD1 | CASSYSTGFGTEAFF | TGTGCCAGCAGTTACTCGACAGGGTTCGGCACTGAAGCTTTCTTT
TRBJ2-2 | 16 | . | TRBV4-2 | . | CASSQDLIVNTGELFF | TGTGCCAGCAGCCAAGACTTAATAGTAAACACCGGGGAGCTGTTTTTT
TRBJ2-7 | 11 | once | TRBV28 | . | CASSQGYEQYF | TGTGCCAGCTCGCAGGGCTACGAGCAGTACTTC
TRBJ2-2 | 15 | . | TRBV6-6 | . | CASSGHDRNPGELFF | TGTGCCAGCAGTGGCCACGACAGGAACCCCGGGGAGCTGTTTTTT
TRBJ1-1 | 12 | few | TRBV30 | . | CAWSVWGEGAFF | TGTGCCTGGAGTGTATGGGGGGAGGGCGCTTTCTTT
TRBJ2-2 | 15 | . | TRBV6-5 | TRBD2 | CASSYGGRAPGELFF | TGTGCCAGCAGTTACGGCGGGAGGGCCCCCGGGGAGCTGTTTTTT
TRBJ2-3 | 14 | once | TRBV7-9 | . | CASSLERGADTQYF | TGTGCCAGCAGCTTGGAAAGGGGCGCAGATACGCAGTATTTT
TRBJ1-2 | 17 | medium-sized | TRBV19 | . | CASSPNTAGVQSYGYTF | TGTGCCAGTAGTCCTAACACTGCCGGGGTTCAGAGCTATGGCTACACCTTC
TRBJ2-3 | 20 | . | TRBV4-2 | TRBD2 | CASSQGKTSGREGFADTQYF | TGTGCCAGCAGCCAAGGCAAGACTAGCGGGAGGGAGGGATTCGCAGATACGCAGTATTTT
TRBJ1-5 | 14 | . | TRBV6-6 | . | CASSRQDYNQPQHF | TGTGCCAGCAGTAGACAGGATTACAATCAGCCCCAGCATTTT
TRBJ1-6 | 15 | . | TRBV19 | . | CASSMGPGNNSPLHF | TGTGCCAGTAGTATGGGACCCGGAAATAATTCACCCCTCCACTTT
TRBJ2-7 | 17 | . | TRBV25-1 | TRBD2 | CASSPPSGGGKVNEQYF | TGTGCCAGCAGTCCACCCAGCGGGGGGGGCAAAGTCAACGAGCAGTACTTC
TRBJ1-1 | 14 | . | TRBV5-1 | . | CASSLAQMNTEAFF | TGCGCCAGCAGCTTGGCCCAGATGAACACTGAAGCTTTCTTT
TRBJ1-1 | 12 | . | TRBV2 | . | CASSIGDTEAFF | TGTGCCAGCAGTATCGGGGACACTGAAGCTTTCTTT
TRBJ2-7 | 15 | . | TRBV7-2 | TRBD1 | CASSPRTGGSYEQYF | TGTGCCAGCAGCCCTCGGACAGGGGGTTCCTACGAGCAGTACTTC
TRBJ2-1 | 15 | . | TRBV7-2 | TRBD1 | CASSSRQGADHEQFF | TGTGCCAGCAGCTCCCGACAGGGGGCGGACCATGAGCAGTTCTTC
TRBJ2-1 | 12 | once | TRBV14 | TRBD1 | CASSQVDRGLFF | TGTGCCAGCAGCCAAGTTGACAGGGGGCTTTTCTTC
TRBJ2-5 | 14 | . | TRBV5-5 | . | CASSQWAYQETQYF | TGTGCCAGCAGTCAATGGGCATACCAAGAGACCCAGTACTTC
TRBJ1-2 | 14 | . | TRBV16 | . | CASSQSNRVYGYTF | TGTGCCAGCAGCCAATCTAACAGGGTCTATGGCTACACCTTC
TRBJ2-1 | 13 | . | TRBV6-4 | . | CASSGNSRGEQFF | TGTGCCAGCAGTGGTAATAGTCGGGGTGAGCAGTTCTTC
TRBJ1-1 | 15 | . | TRBV19 | . | CASSVLGIVNTEAFF | TGTGCCAGTAGTGTTCTCGGGATAGTGAACACTGAAGCTTTCTTT
TRBJ2-2 | 15 | . | TRBV30 | TRBD1 | CAWSVSDRESGELFF | TGTGCCTGGAGTGTATCAGACAGGGAGAGCGGGGAGCTGTTTTTT
TRBJ2-3 | 13 | once | TRBV7-8 | . | CASSLRGLDTQYF | TGTGCCAGCAGCTTAAGGGGGTTAGATACGCAGTATTTT
TRBJ2-3 | 15 | . | TRBV4-2 | . | CASSRSEGETDTQYF | TGTGCCAGCAGCCGGAGTGAGGGGGAGACAGATACGCAGTATTTT
TRBJ1-1 | 14 | once | TRBV28 | . | CASSPPLIYQEAFF | TGTGCCAGCAGTCCTCCCCTTATATACCAGGAAGCTTTCTTT
TRBJ2-7 | 16 | . | TRBV5-5 | TRBD2 | CASSLVSGRSAYEQYF | TGTGCCAGCAGCTTGGTTAGCGGGAGAAGCGCCTACGAGCAGTACTTC
TRBJ2-7 | 17 | . | TRBV19 | TRBD2 | CASSPTSGGMFSYEQYF | TGTGCCAGTAGTCCAACTAGCGGGGGTATGTTTTCCTACGAGCAGTACTTC
TRBJ2-3 | 15 | . | TRBV7-2 | TRBD2 | CASSDRGGGTDTQYF | TGTGCCAGCAGCGATCGGGGGGGCGGGACAGATACGCAGTATTTT
TRBJ1-5 | 13 | . | TRBV30 | . | CAWGHTGNQPQHF | TGTGCCTGGGGACATACAGGGAATCAGCCCCAGCATTTT
TRBJ1-4 | 16 | . | TRBV7-9 | . | CASSLDGERYDEKLFF | TGTGCCAGCAGCTTAGACGGGGAAAGGTACGATGAAAAACTGTTTTTT
TRBJ2-7 | 13 | once | TRBV29-1 | TRBD2 | CSVDSGGSYEQYF | TGCAGCGTTGACAGCGGGGGAAGCTACGAGCAGTACTTC
TRBJ2-1 | 14 | . | TRBV18 | TRBD1 | CASSLDRVMNEQFF | TGTGCCAGCTCATTGGACAGGGTTATGAATGAGCAGTTCTTC
TRBJ2-1 | 12 | . | TRBV11-3 | . | CASSPTGTEQFF | TGTGCCAGCAGCCCTACAGGCACGGAGCAGTTCTTC
TRBJ1-6 | 15 | once | TRBV6-5 | TRBD1 | CASSYHRGPNSPLHF | TGTGCCAGCAGTTACCACAGGGGGCCAAATTCACCCCTCCACTTT
TRBJ1-2 | 13 | . | TRBV19 | . | CASSHPAVGGYTF | TGTGCCAGTAGTCACCCCGCCGTCGGGGGCTACACCTTC
TRBJ2-2 | 15 | . | TRBV5-4 | TRBD2 | CASSLSGRGTGELFF | TGTGCCAGCAGCTTGAGCGGGAGGGGGACCGGGGAGCTGTTTTTT
TRBJ1-1 | 14 | once | TRBV7-2 | TRBD1 | CASSRTGGNTEAFF | TGTGCCAGCAGCCGGACAGGAGGGAACACTGAAGCTTTCTTT
TRBJ2-7 | 13 | . | TRBV11-1 | . | CASSSLRGYEQYF | TGTGCCAGCAGCTCGCTTCGGGGGTACGAGCAGTACTTC